This is a list of T cell receptor beta chains from one sample in a study of cytomegalovirus exposure and HLA in healthy donors. The protocol was immunoSEQ multiplex PCR, while the TCRdb copy is restricted to in-frame clones and leaves out a portion. The table has approximately 100,000 clones, 65% to 75% seen once. Source material: PBMCs. These receptors were collected from a young woman in good health and CMV-seropositive. Both conserved end residues are part of each CDR3. D genes are given only for firm matches. Clone size appears in some rows only: once, few, many, or a class for an expanded clone.

CDR3nt: TGTGCCATCAGTGACAGGGAAGAGACCCAGTACTTC
CDR3aa: CAISDREETQYF
v_gene: TRBV10-3
abundance: NA
j_gene: TRBJ2-5
d_gene: NA

CDR3nt: TGTGCCAGCTCCTTAGAGGGGCACACCGGGGAGCTGTTTTTT
CDR3aa: CASSLEGHTGELFF
v_gene: TRBV11-3
abundance: once
j_gene: TRBJ2-2
d_gene: NA

CDR3nt: TGTGCCAGCAGCCAGACCGACGGGTCCTACGAGCAGTACTTC
CDR3aa: CASSQTDGSYEQYF
v_gene: TRBV13
abundance: few
j_gene: TRBJ2-7
d_gene: NA

CDR3nt: TGTGCCAGCAGCTTGGCGGGTAGCGGGAGGGTAGAGACCCAGTACTTC
CDR3aa: CASSLAGSGRVETQYF
v_gene: TRBV5-6
abundance: NA
j_gene: TRBJ2-5
d_gene: TRBD2

CDR3nt: TGTGCCAGCAGCCAAAGGCCGGACACCGAGCAGTACTTC
CDR3aa: CASSQRPDTEQYF
v_gene: TRBV7-3
abundance: once
j_gene: TRBJ2-7
d_gene: NA

CDR3nt: TGTGCCAGCAGCTTAAATCCGCAGGGGCAAGAGACCCAGTACTTC
CDR3aa: CASSLNPQGQETQYF
v_gene: TRBV7-3
abundance: NA
j_gene: TRBJ2-5
d_gene: NA

CDR3nt: TGCAGCGTTCCGGGTCGGGATGGGGAGACCCAGTACTTC
CDR3aa: CSVPGRDGETQYF
v_gene: TRBV29-1
abundance: few
j_gene: TRBJ2-5
d_gene: NA

CDR3nt: TGTGCCAGCAGCCCCCATGACAGGGATTACGAGCAGTACTTC
CDR3aa: CASSPHDRDYEQYF
v_gene: TRBV4-2
abundance: once
j_gene: TRBJ2-7
d_gene: TRBD1

CDR3nt: TGTGCCAGCAGTGGGTATAGCGGGAGAGGTGGAGATACGCAGTATTTT
CDR3aa: CASSGYSGRGGDTQYF
v_gene: TRBV27
abundance: NA
j_gene: TRBJ2-3
d_gene: TRBD2

CDR3nt: TGTGCCAGCAGTACAGGGCCCTCCGCCGGCTACACCTTC
CDR3aa: CASSTGPSAGYTF
v_gene: TRBV2
abundance: few
j_gene: TRBJ1-2
d_gene: NA

CDR3nt: TGTGCCAGCAGACCCGGGACAGCCTATCCCTACGAGCAGTACTTC
CDR3aa: CASRPGTAYPYEQYF
v_gene: TRBV11-2
abundance: NA
j_gene: TRBJ2-7
d_gene: TRBD1

CDR3nt: TGTGCCATCAGTGGCCGTACTAGCGCCAACACCGGGGAGCTGTTTTTT
CDR3aa: CAISGRTSANTGELFF
v_gene: TRBV10-3
abundance: NA
j_gene: TRBJ2-2
d_gene: TRBD2

CDR3nt: TGCGCCAGCAGCAGGGACGGACAGGCAACTAACTATGGCTACACCTTC
CDR3aa: CASSRDGQATNYGYTF
v_gene: TRBV5-1
abundance: NA
j_gene: TRBJ1-2
d_gene: TRBD1

CDR3nt: TGTGCCTCCCGACAGGGGGATCTGACCGGGGAGCTGTTTTTT
CDR3aa: CASRQGDLTGELFF
v_gene: TRBV30
abundance: once
j_gene: TRBJ2-2
d_gene: TRBD1

CDR3nt: TGTGCCAGCAATCCCAGGGGTTCCACTTCCTACAATGAGCAGTTCTTC
CDR3aa: CASNPRGSTSYNEQFF
v_gene: TRBV28
abundance: once
j_gene: TRBJ2-1
d_gene: NA

CDR3nt: TGCGCCAGCAGCTTGGGTCCGGGACAGGGTGTCCACGAGCAGTACTTC
CDR3aa: CASSLGPGQGVHEQYF
v_gene: TRBV5-1
abundance: NA
j_gene: TRBJ2-7
d_gene: TRBD1

CDR3nt: TGTGCCAGCAGCTTGGATGCTAGCCCGAACACCGGGGAGCTGTTTTTT
CDR3aa: CASSLDASPNTGELFF
v_gene: TRBV5-4
abundance: NA
j_gene: TRBJ2-2
d_gene: NA

CDR3nt: TGCGCCAGCAGCCAAGCCCAGAGAAAGCGGGAAAGCTCCTACGAGCAGTACTTC
CDR3aa: CASSQAQRKRESSYEQYF
v_gene: TRBV4-1
abundance: NA
j_gene: TRBJ2-7
d_gene: TRBD2

CDR3nt: TGCAGCGTTGAAGATATAGCCGGGGGGCGCGTCGACGAGCAGTACTTC
CDR3aa: CSVEDIAGGRVDEQYF
v_gene: TRBV29-1
abundance: NA
j_gene: TRBJ2-7
d_gene: NA

CDR3nt: TGTGCCAGCAGCTGGGGGGGAGCCGAAGAGACCCAGTACTTC
CDR3aa: CASSWGGAEETQYF
v_gene: TRBV5-8
abundance: NA
j_gene: TRBJ2-5
d_gene: TRBD2

CDR3nt: TGTGCCAGTAGTATAGACTACCTAGCGGAAAACTACGAGCAGTACTTC
CDR3aa: CASSIDYLAENYEQYF
v_gene: TRBV19
abundance: NA
j_gene: TRBJ2-7
d_gene: TRBD2

CDR3nt: TGTGCCAGCAGGCTCAGGGGGCGAGGTACCTCTGGCTACACCTTC
CDR3aa: CASRLRGRGTSGYTF
v_gene: TRBV5-6
abundance: NA
j_gene: TRBJ1-2
d_gene: TRBD1

CDR3nt: TGCAGCGTTGAGCAACAGAACACTGAAGCTTTCTTT
CDR3aa: CSVEQQNTEAFF
v_gene: TRBV29-1
abundance: NA
j_gene: TRBJ1-1
d_gene: NA

CDR3nt: TGTGCCAGCAGTCGACAGGGGGCAGAGACCGGGGAGCTGTTTTTT
CDR3aa: CASSRQGAETGELFF
v_gene: TRBV6-4
abundance: NA
j_gene: TRBJ2-2
d_gene: TRBD1